The clone carrying this T cell receptor (beta chain) showed up many times. Its antigen is as yet unknown. These data originate in a study of breast tumors, draining lymph nodes, adjacent tissues. Study results and caveats: Data fit most tumor T cells coming from lymph node, expanding in tumor.

Germline V CDR1 and CDR2: LNHDA, SQIVND (reference sequence). J lost 3 bases, V lost 5 bases, and 4 bases had no gene match. This CDR3 spans 14 amino acids. Via MiXCR, TCRdb re-called the multiplex PCR reads, giving one row per CDR3 protein. The sample consists of some 170,000 distinct CDR3 sequences, approximately 30% of them appearing once. Axillary draining lymph nodes of breast cancer patients supplied the node samples. The sample comprised axillary lymph node tissue. V gene TRBV19 combines with J gene TRBJ2-3; TRBD1 matches 8 bases. This receptor was taken from a female donor with breast cancer. Some clones in this sample may be carry-over from other donors' samples. CDR3 sequence (DNA): TGTGCCAGTAGTGCCGGACAGGGAACAGATACGCAGTATTTT. Amino acid sequence: CASSAGQGTDTQYF. Full variable domain (rest looked up from reference TRBV19 and TRBJ2-3): DGGITQSPKYLFRKEGQNVTLSCEQNLNHDAMYWYRQDPGQGLRLIYYSQIVNDFQKGDIAEGYSVSREKKESFPLTVTSAQKNPTAFYLCASSAGQGTDTQYFGPGTRLTVL.